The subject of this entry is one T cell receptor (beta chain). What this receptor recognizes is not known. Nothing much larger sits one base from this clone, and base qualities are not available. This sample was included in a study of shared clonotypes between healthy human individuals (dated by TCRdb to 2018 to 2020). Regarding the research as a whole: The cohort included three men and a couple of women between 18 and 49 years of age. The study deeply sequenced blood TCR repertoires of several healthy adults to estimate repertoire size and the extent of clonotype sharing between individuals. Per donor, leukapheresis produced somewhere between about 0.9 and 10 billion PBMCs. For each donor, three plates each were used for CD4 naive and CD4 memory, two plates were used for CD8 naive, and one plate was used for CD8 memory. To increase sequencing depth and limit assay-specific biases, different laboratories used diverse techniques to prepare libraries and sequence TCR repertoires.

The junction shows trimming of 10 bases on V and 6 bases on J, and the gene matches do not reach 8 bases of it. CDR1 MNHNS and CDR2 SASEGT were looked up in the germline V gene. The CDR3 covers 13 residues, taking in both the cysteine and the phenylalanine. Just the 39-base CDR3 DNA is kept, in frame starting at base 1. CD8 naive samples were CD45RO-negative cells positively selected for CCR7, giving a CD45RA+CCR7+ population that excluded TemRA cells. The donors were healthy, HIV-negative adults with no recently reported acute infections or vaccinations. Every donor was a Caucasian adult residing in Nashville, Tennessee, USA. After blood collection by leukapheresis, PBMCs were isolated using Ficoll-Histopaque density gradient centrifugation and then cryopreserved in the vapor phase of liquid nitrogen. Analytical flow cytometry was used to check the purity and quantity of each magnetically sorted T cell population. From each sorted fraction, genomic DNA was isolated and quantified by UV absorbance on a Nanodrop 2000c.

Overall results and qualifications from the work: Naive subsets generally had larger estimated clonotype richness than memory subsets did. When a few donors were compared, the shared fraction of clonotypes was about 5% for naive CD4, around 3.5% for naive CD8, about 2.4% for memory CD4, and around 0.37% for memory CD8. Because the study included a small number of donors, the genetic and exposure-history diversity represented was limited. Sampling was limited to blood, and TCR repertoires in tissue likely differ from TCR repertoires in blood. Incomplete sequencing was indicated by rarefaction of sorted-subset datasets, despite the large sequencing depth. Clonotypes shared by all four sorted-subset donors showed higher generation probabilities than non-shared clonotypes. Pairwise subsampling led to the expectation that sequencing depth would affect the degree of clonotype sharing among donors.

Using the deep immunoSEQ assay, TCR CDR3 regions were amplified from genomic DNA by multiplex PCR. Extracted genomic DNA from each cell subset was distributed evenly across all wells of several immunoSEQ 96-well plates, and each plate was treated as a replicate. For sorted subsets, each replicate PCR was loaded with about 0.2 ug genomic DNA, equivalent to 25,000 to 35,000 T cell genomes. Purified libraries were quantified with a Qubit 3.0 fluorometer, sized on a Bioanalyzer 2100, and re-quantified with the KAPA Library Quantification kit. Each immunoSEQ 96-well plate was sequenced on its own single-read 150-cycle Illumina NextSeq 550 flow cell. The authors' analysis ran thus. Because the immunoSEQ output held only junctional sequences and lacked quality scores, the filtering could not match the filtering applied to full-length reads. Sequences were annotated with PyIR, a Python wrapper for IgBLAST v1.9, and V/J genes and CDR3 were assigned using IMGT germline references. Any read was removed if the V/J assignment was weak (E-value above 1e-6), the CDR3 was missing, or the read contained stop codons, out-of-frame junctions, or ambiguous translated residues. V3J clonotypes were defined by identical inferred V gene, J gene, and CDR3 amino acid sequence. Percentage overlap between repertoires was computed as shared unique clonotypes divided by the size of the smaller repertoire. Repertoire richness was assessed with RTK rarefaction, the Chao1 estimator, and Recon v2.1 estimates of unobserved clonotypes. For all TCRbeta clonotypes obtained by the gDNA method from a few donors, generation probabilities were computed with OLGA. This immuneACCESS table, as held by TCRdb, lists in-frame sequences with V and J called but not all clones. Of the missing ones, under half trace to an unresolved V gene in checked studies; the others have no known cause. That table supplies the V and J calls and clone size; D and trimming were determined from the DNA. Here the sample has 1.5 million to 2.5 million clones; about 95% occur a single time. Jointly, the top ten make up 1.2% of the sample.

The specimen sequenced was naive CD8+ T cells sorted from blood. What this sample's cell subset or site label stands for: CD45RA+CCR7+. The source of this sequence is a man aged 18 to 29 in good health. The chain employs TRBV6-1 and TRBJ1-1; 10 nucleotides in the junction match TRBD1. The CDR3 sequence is CATRQGAVAEAFF. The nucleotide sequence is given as TGTGCCACCCGACAGGGGGCAGTCGCTGAAGCTTTCTTT.